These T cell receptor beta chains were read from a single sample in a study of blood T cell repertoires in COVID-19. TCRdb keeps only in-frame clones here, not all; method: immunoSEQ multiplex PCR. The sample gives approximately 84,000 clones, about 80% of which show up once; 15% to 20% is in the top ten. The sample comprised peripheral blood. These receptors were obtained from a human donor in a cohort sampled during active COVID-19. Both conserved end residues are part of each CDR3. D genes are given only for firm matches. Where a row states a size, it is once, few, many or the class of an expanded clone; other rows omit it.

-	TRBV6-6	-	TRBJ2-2	TGTGCCAGCAGTGGGGCGGGAAAGACCGGGGAGCTGTTTTTT	CASSGAGKTGELFF
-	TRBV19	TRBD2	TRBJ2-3	TGTGCCAGTAAGAGTTTGGCTAGCGGGGGCACAGATACGCAGTATTTT	CASKSLASGGTDTQYF
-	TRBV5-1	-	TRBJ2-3	TGCGCCAGCAGCCTGGGTAGGACGGGGGTAGATACGCAGTATTTT	CASSLGRTGVDTQYF
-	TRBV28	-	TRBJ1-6	TGTGCCAGCAGTTCAAGCCAACCGGGGAAATCACCCCTCCACTTT	CASSSSQPGKSPLHF
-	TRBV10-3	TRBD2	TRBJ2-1	TGTGCCATCAGGGAGACTAGCGGGAGGGCCGGGGATGAGCAGTTCTTC	CAIRETSGRAGDEQFF
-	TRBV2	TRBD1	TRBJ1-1	TGTGCCAGCACTCGACAGGGGCGGGGGTCTGCTGAAGCTTTCTTT	CASTRQGRGSAEAFF
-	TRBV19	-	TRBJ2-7	TGTGCCAGTAGCAGGGTCTTTAGCTCCTACGAGCAGTACTTC	CASSRVFSSYEQYF
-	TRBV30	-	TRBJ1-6	TGTGCCTGGAGTCTGGACAGACTCAATTCACCCCTCCACTTT	CAWSLDRLNSPLHF
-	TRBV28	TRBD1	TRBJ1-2	TGTGCCAGCAGCCAGGACAGGCACTATGGCTACACCTTC	CASSQDRHYGYTF
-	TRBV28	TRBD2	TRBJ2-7	TGTGCCAGCAGAGGATCGGGGACTAGCGCCTACGAGCAGTACTTC	CASRGSGTSAYEQYF
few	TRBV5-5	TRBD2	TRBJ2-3	TGTGCCAGCAGCTTGGATCAGGCGGGAGGAACAGATACGCAGTATTTT	CASSLDQAGGTDTQYF
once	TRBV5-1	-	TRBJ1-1	TGCGCCAGCAGCAACCCGCGGGACACTGAAGCTTTCTTT	CASSNPRDTEAFF
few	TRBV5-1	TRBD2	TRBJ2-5	TGCGCCAGCAGCTCGGGACTAGCGGGGGTGTACCAAGAGACCCAGTACTTC	CASSSGLAGVYQETQYF
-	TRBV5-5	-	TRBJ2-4	TGTGCCAGCAGCCCACTAACAGGGGCCAAAAACATTCAGTACTTC	CASSPLTGAKNIQYF
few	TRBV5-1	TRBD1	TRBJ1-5	TGCGCCAGCAGCTCGGGACAGGGGGGTCAGCCCCAGCATTTT	CASSSGQGGQPQHF
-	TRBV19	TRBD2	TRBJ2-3	TGTGCCAGTAGTATACCGGGACTAGCGGGAACCACAGATACGCAGTATTTT	CASSIPGLAGTTDTQYF
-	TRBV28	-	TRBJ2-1	TGTGCCAGCAGTTTCAATTCGGGAGCCTACAATGAGCAGTTCTTC	CASSFNSGAYNEQFF
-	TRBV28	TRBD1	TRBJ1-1	TGTGCCAGCAGTTCGGCCGGGACAGGGACCACTGAAGCTTTCTTT	CASSSAGTGTTEAFF
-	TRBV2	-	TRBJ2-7	TGTGCCAGCAGCCCAAGCGGCGCCTACGAGCAGTACTTC	CASSPSGAYEQYF
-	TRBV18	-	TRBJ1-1	TGTGCCAGCTCACCAAGTCCGGCCCGGGAGACTGAAGCTTTCTTT	CASSPSPARETEAFF
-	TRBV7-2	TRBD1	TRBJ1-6	TGTGCCAGCAGCTTATATCGGGACAGATATTCACCCCTCCACTTT	CASSLYRDRYSPLHF
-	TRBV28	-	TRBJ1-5	TGTGCCAGCAGCTTCGACAGCTCTCAGCCCCAGCATTTT	CASSFDSSQPQHF
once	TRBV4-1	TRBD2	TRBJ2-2	TGCGCCAGCAGCCAAGGGGGAGCGGGGGTCACCGGGGAGCTGTTTTTT	CASSQGGAGVTGELFF
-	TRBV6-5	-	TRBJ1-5	TGTGCCAGCAGCCCATACTCGAATCAGCCCCAGCATTTT	CASSPYSNQPQHF
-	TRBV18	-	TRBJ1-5	TGTGCCAGCTCACCACCGGTGGCCAGGGGAAAGGGTCAGCCCCAGCATTTT	CASSPPVARGKGQPQHF
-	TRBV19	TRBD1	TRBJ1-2	TGTGCCAGTAAAAAGACAGGGGAAAACTATGGCTACACCTTC	CASKKTGENYGYTF
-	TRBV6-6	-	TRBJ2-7	TGTGCCAGCAGTCCCCCAACAGGGTACGAGCAGTACTTC	CASSPPTGYEQYF
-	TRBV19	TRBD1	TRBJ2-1	TGTGCCACCGGACAGGTCAGCTCCTACAATGAGCAGTTCTTC	CATGQVSSYNEQFF
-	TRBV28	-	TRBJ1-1	TGTGCCAGCAGTATCTTCAGCGGGGGCCGAACTGAAGCTTTCTTT	CASSIFSGGRTEAFF
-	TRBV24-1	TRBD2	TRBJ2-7	TGTGCCACCAGTGGGGGGACTAGCGGGAGTCAATACGAGCAGTACTTC	CATSGGTSGSQYEQYF
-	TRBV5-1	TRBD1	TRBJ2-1	TGCGCCAGCAGCTACTCCGGGACAGGGAGGTTCAATGAGCAGTTCTTC	CASSYSGTGRFNEQFF
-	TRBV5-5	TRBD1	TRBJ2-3	TGTGCCAGCAGCTCGGACAGGGAGATTGGAGATACGCAGTATTTT	CASSSDREIGDTQYF
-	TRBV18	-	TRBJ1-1	TGTGCCAGCTCACCCGCACAGATGAACACTGAAGCTTTCTTT	CASSPAQMNTEAFF
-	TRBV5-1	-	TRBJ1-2	TGCGCCAGCAGCTTGTCATATCGGGGGGCGTATGGCTACACCTTC	CASSLSYRGAYGYTF
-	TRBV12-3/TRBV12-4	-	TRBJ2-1	TGTGCCAGCCATCGAGACTACAATGAGCAGTTCTTC	CASHRDYNEQFF
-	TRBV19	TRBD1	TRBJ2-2	TGTGCCAGTACCACCCAGGGGGCACCACCGACCGGGGAGCTGTTTTTT	CASTTQGAPPTGELFF